The sequence of this T cell receptor beta chain was determined in a study of blood T cells in healthy people across ages. Findings and limits, study-wide: Naive T cell percentage and TCR beta diversity correlated strongly.

A second PCR, run for about 6 to 11 cycles, used a sample-barcoded 5' primer plus a J-beta primer mix. Every single cDNA molecule received a tag from a template-switch adaptor with 12 random nucleotides. TCRdb analysed the 5' RACE reads with MiXCR anew, one entry per CDR3 protein. In the table there are under 2,000,000 distinct CDR3 sequences, about 49% of which are singletons. This clonotype was counted a single time. No antigen is known for it. RNA extraction gave at least 5 micrograms of total RNA per sample. This TCR derives from a woman aged 40 to 50 in good health. Sequenced: blood.

The CDR3 region is CSARVGPRATYEQYF. The CDR3 DNA sequence: TGCAGTGCTAGAGTCGGGCCCAGGGCGACCTACGAGCAGTACTTC. The rearrangement links TRBV20-1 to TRBJ2-4; tentative D call: TRBD1 (5 bases). The end of the DNA fits TRBJ2-7 better, so the J call may be wrong. The CDR3 is made up of 15 amino acids. The germline V gene has CDR1 DFQATT and CDR2 SNEGSKA (reference sequence).